The source of this T cell receptor (beta chain) is a study of control samples from healthy donors and cancer patients. The CDR3 covers 12 residues. Germline CDR1 SGHRS, CDR2 YFSETQ. Trimming took 4 bases from V and 5 from J, leaving 9 bases between them. Measured with immunoSEQ multiplex PCR; TCRdb has only the in-frame clones, and not every one. In the table there are roughly 130,000 clones, about nine tenths of which are singletons. Sequencing used blood. This TCR was sampled from a man aged 18 to 30 in good health. The gene calls are TRBV5-1 and TRBJ2-5; D uncertain. CDR3 coding DNA: TGCGCCAGCAGCAGGACCCTGGAGACCCAGTACTTC. This encodes CASSRTLETQYF.